One sample yielded the 27 T cell receptor beta chains listed below, sequenced in a study of CD8+CD57+ T cells in acquired aplastic anemia. The use of genomic DNA as template underpinned the TCR beta VDJ and CDR3 profiling. Via MiXCR, TCRdb re-called the reads, giving one row per CDR3 protein. The sample contains about 160,000 distinct CDR3 sequences, about 50% of which appear only once. Individuals selected for sequencing had exhibited CD8+CD57+ cell expansion on flow cytometry. Sequenced material: sorted CD4+, CD8+, or CD8+CD57+ T cells (not recorded which) from PBMCs. These receptors all stem from a human donor with aplastic anemia.

This clonotype has just one count. This chain uses TRBV25-1 with TRBJ2-7, with 8 bases aligning to TRBD1. This CDR3 is built from 13 residues. Germline CDR1 is MGHDK and CDR2 is SYGVNS. Here the CDR3 reads CASLRDRFHEQYF. DNA for the CDR3: TGTGCTAGTCTCCGGGACAGGTTCCACGAGCAGTACTTC.

The rearrangement joins TRBV7-3 to TRBJ2-5, with 13 bases aligning to TRBD2. Trimming at V came to 4 bases and at J to 5 bases, leaving 10 bases not matched to a gene. CDR3 length: 17 amino acids. Per the germline V gene, CDR1 is SGHTA and CDR2 is FQGTGA. The CDR3 is CASSSLLAGGPGETQYF. DNA for the CDR3: TGTGCCAGCAGCTCCTTACTAGCGGGGGGGCCCGGGGAGACCCAGTACTTC.

DNA of the CDR3: TGCGCCAGCAGTGAGTCGTACGCGGGGGGTCCCACAGATACGCAGTATTTT. Translated: CASSESYAGGPTDTQYF. The chain is built from TRBV10-2 and TRBJ2-3; 8 bases align to TRBD2. CDR1 is WSHSY and CDR2 is SAAADI in the germline V gene. After removal of 0 bases from V and 2 bases from J, the junction contained 7 bases not matched to a gene. The CDR3 has 17 amino acids.

This sequence joins TRBV19 and TRBJ1-2; TRBD1 matches at 7 bases. Germline V gene data show CDR1 as LNHDA and CDR2 as SQIVND (reference sequence). V trimming: 6 bases; J trimming: 4 bases; junction bases outside the gene matches: 8. The CDR3 is 14 residues long. Here the CDR3 DNA reads TGTGCCAGTAGCCAAACCGGGACAGCCTATGGCTACACCTTC. It yields the protein CASSQTGTAYGYTF.

This clonotype was seen only once. The chain uses TRBV24-1 and TRBJ1-6, with TRBD1 as a possible D gene (5 bases). The CDR3 consists of 13 residues. With 9 bases removed from V and 7 bases from J, the gap between germline ends came to 12 bases. Germline V gene data show CDR1 as KGHDR and CDR2 as SFDVKD. CDR3 loop: CATQGVGNSPLHF. For the CDR3, the DNA is TGTGCCACCCAGGGCGTTGGGAATTCACCCCTCCACTTT.

J is TRBJ2-2 and V is TRBV2; a weak D match, TRBD1 (5 bases). The CDR3 sequence is 14 residues long. From germline, CDR1 is SNHLY and CDR2 FYNNEI. V was shortened by 2 bases and J by 4 bases, with 8 bases between the two germline ends. The CDR3 nucleotides are TGTGCCAGCAGTGAATCCAGGGCCACCGGGGAGCTGTTTTTT. Its protein is CASSESRATGELFF.

There are a few counts of this clonotype. The chain carries TRBV6-1 and TRBJ2-7; D is possibly TRBD2 (5 bases). V was trimmed by 6 bases and J by 2 bases, leaving 11 bases between them. The CDR3 consists of 13 residues. Germline V gene sequence: CDR1 MNHNS, CDR2 SASEGT. CDR3 residues: CASSPGMTYEQYF. CDR3 DNA: TGTGCCAGCAGCCCCGGGATGACCTACGAGCAGTACTTC.

This clonotype has ten or more counts. The rearrangement uses TRBV7-9 and TRBJ2-1; unclear D gene. The germline CDR1 and CDR2 sequences are SEHNR and FQNEAQ (reference sequence). V was shortened by 5 bases and J by 1 base, with 15 bases between the two germline ends. The CDR3 spans 16 residues. The CDR3 reads CASSHEAGTSYNEQFF. The CDR3 DNA follows: TGTGCCAGCAGCCACGAAGCAGGCACATCCTACAATGAGCAGTTCTTC.

This clonotype was picked up many times. V is TRBV20-1 and J is TRBJ1-1; D might be TRBD1 (6 bases). Per germline, CDR1 DFQATT and CDR2 SNEGSKA (reference sequence). This CDR3 has 13 amino acids. Trimming left V 5 bases short and J 0 bases short, with 10 bases between. The CDR3: CSAPDRMNTEAFF. The CDR3 bases are TGCAGTGCTCCGGACAGAATGAACACTGAAGCTTTCTTT.

The chain carries TRBV19 and TRBJ2-7; 11 bases agree with TRBD2. CDR3 length equals 15 residues. Looked up from germline, CDR1 is LNHDA and CDR2 is SQIVND (reference sequence). V lost 7 bases and J lost 5; bases outside the gene matches: 10. The CDR3: CASTSRALAGDEQYF. In nucleotides, the CDR3 is TGTGCCAGTACCTCCCGGGCACTAGCGGGAGACGAGCAGTACTTC.

Ten or more counts support this clonotype. The V and J genes are TRBV7-8 and TRBJ1-5; D is unresolved. Trimming removed 1 base from V and 1 base from J, with 2 bases in between. The CDR3 is 13 residues long. Germline CDR1 is SGHVS and CDR2 is FQNEAQ. CDR3 nucleotides: TGTGCCAGCAGCTTAGAAAGCAATCAGCCCCAGCATTTT. As protein: CASSLESNQPQHF.

This clonotype was observed many times. The chain links TRBV30 to TRBJ2-7, with a weak D call TRBD2 (5 bases). Germline V gene sequence: CDR1 GTSNPN, CDR2 SVGIG (reference sequence). Trimming removed 3 bases at V and 2 bases at J, with 11 bases between. CDR3 size: 13 residues. CDR3 coding DNA: TGTGCCTGGAGCCTAGCTGCTGCCTACGAGCAGTACTTC. As protein: CAWSLAAAYEQYF. Looking up the rest from reference TRBV30 and TRBJ2-7 gives the full variable domain: SQTIHQWPATLVQPVGSPLSLECTVEGTSNPNLYWYRQAAGRGLQLLFYSVGIGQISSEVPQNLSASRPQDRQFILSSKKLLLSDSGFYLCAWSLAAAYEQYFGPGTRLTVT.

This clonotype appeared many times. V is TRBV5-1 and J is TRBJ1-2, with D perhaps TRBD1 (6 bases). The CDR3 totals 16 residues. CDR1 and CDR2 (germline): SGHRS, YFSETQ. The V end lost 3 bases, the J end lost 6 bases, and 21 bases lay between the germline ends. CDR3 residues: CASSWDPGSQGNGYTF. DNA for the CDR3: TGCGCCAGCAGCTGGGATCCCGGGAGTCAGGGGAATGGCTACACCTTC.

This clonotype occurred many times. V gene TRBV29-1 combines with J gene TRBJ1-2; the D gene is possibly TRBD1 (5 bases). Germline CDR1 is SQVTM and CDR2 is ANQGSEA. This CDR3 contains 12 residues. V lost 3 bases to trimming and J lost 7 bases, with 12 bases between them. The CDR3 sequence is CSVDRGRGGYTF. The CDR3 nucleotides read TGCAGCGTTGATAGGGGAAGGGGTGGCTACACCTTC. Together with reference TRBV29-1 and TRBJ1-2, the CDR3 gives the full variable domain: SAVISQKPSRDICQRGTSLTIQCQVDSQVTMMFWYRQQPGQSLTLIATANQGSEATYESGFVIDKFPISRPNLTFSTLTVSNMSPEDSSIYLCSVDRGRGGYTFGSGTRLTVV.

V usage is TRBV20-1 and J usage is TRBJ2-7; possibly TRBD2 for D (5 bases). The V gene's germline CDR1 is DFQATT and CDR2 SNEGSKA (reference sequence). This CDR3 region has 13 residues. Deletions cut 4 bases from V and 2 bases from J, with 12 bases between. Here the CDR3 DNA reads TGCAGTGCTACCGGCCGGGAAGCCTACGAGCAGTACTTC. This translates into CSATGREAYEQYF.

A remark on this clonotype: The junction shows a germline mismatch at one end, possibly a read error. This chain uses TRBV13 with TRBJ2-3; a possible D gene is TRBD2 (7 bases). Germline V gives CDR1 PRHDT, CDR2 FYEKMQ (reference sequence). The CDR3 is 15 residues long. The CDR3 region has the DNA TGTGCCAGCAGCTTAGGCCAGCGGGACACAGATGCGCAGTACTTT. As protein: CASSLGQRDTDAQYF.

This clonotype was recorded only once. The junction shows a germline mismatch at one end, possibly a read error. The chain has TRBV4-1 and TRBJ1-3; D unclear. Germline-derived CDR1 and CDR2 are MGHRA and YSYEKL. CDR3 size: 16 residues. The CDR3 DNA reads TGCGCCAGCAGCCCATCCCGCGGGGTTTCGGGAAACGCCATATATTTT. Protein sequence: CASSPSRGVSGNAIYF.

A remark on this clonotype: Mismatch with germline at one junction end may stem from a read error. The chain recombines TRBV7-9 with TRBJ2-5, with 8 bases matching TRBD2. The CDR3 contains 14 residues. Germline CDR1 is SEHNR and CDR2 is FQNEAQ (reference sequence). CDR3 nucleotides: TGCGCCAGCAGCGCGGACCCGGGAGGGGATACCCAGTACTTC. It specifies CASSADPGGDTQYF. Full variable domain (missing parts from reference TRBV7-9 and TRBJ2-5): DTGVSQNPRHKITKRGQNVTFRCDPISEHNRLYWYRQTLGQGPEFLTYFQNEAQLEKSRLLSDRFSAERPKGSFSTLEIQRTEQGDSAMYLCASSADPGGDTQYFGPGTRLLVL.

This clonotype came up many times. This chain uses TRBV5-1 with TRBJ2-3, with D hard to call. Trimming took off 0 bases at V and 7 bases at J, with 0 bases between the two ends. Germline CDR1 is SGHRS and CDR2 is YFSETQ. There are 10 residues in the CDR3. The CDR3 nucleotides are TGCGCCAGCAGCTTGGATACGCAGTATTTT. This sequence encodes CASSLDTQYF.

V usage is TRBV7-8 and J usage is TRBJ2-6; D call uncertain. The CDR3 covers 15 residues. The germline V gene has CDR1 SGHVS and CDR2 FQNEAQ. V lost 6 bases and J lost 0, with 9 bases in between. CDR3 sequence reads: CASSPLLSGANVLTF. The CDR3 DNA reads as TGTGCCAGCAGTCCACTCCTCTCTGGGGCCAACGTCCTGACTTTC.

The CDR3 nucleotides are TGTGCCAGCAGTAACGGCATCATGAACACTGAAGCTTTCTTT. Its protein product is CASSNGIMNTEAFF. V is TRBV2 and J is TRBJ1-1, with D uncertain. This CDR3 has 14 residues. Trimming cost V 5 bases and J 0 bases, with 10 bases left between them. Germline assignment: CDR1 SNHLY and CDR2 FYNNEI.

This clonotype was detected ten times or more. The V gene is TRBV2, the J gene TRBJ2-1; 8 bases match TRBD2. The junction had 1 base not matched to a gene; V was cut back by 5 bases and J by 7 bases. The CDR3 length is 12 residues. Per the germline V gene, CDR1 is SNHLY and CDR2 is FYNNEI. The CDR3 sequence is CASSRGGNEQFF. CDR3 nucleotide sequence: TGTGCCAGCAGTCGCGGGGGGAATGAGCAGTTCTTC.

The rearrangement links TRBV12-3 or TRBV12-4 to TRBJ2-5; D perhaps matches TRBD2 (6 bases). V lost 3 bases, J lost 5 bases, and 10 bases lay in between. There are 13 residues in the CDR3. CDR3 in amino acids: CASSFGGVETQYF. DNA for the CDR3: TGTGCCAGCAGTTTTGGCGGGGTGGAGACCCAGTACTTC.

This clonotype was detected ten times or more. V and J are TRBV7-9 and TRBJ2-1; D unresolved. The CDR3 is made up of 13 amino acids. The V and J ends lost 2 bases and 6 bases respectively, with 8 bases between them. Germline values: CDR1 SEHNR, CDR2 FQNEAQ (reference sequence). In nucleotides, the CDR3 is TGTGCCAGCAGCTTACTCGTTGGCAATGAGCAGTTCTTC. As protein: CASSLLVGNEQFF.

This clonotype was picked up a small number of times. The junction departs from germline at one end; a sequencing error may be responsible. This chain joins TRBV7-7 and TRBJ2-7; no reliable D call. Germline CDR1 and CDR2: SSHAT and FNYEAQ (reference sequence). There are 13 residues in the CDR3. CDR3 DNA sequence: TGTGCTAGCAGCTCCTCACAAGGCTACGAGCAGTACTTC. This translates into CASSSSQGYEQYF.

This clonotype has a handful of counts. It may be a read error: a sequence one base away is much more abundant. V and J are TRBV7-2 and TRBJ2-7; TRBD2 matches at 10 bases. The length of the CDR3 is 19 residues. CDR1 and CDR2 (germline): SGHTA, FQGNSA. CDR3 DNA sequence: TGTGCCAGCGGCTTAGCGTTTTCTAGCGGGAGTTTTGAGTCCTACGAGCAGTACTTC. Amino acids: CASGLAFSSGSFESYEQYF.

The V and J genes are TRBV24-1 and TRBJ2-1; D gene uncertain. The CDR3 length is 13 residues. The germline CDR1 and CDR2 sequences are KGHDR and SFDVKD. The ends were cut back, 4 bases at V and 3 bases at J, with 6 bases in the middle. The CDR3 protein is CATSEGYYNEQFF. The CDR3 nucleotides are TGTGCCACCAGTGAAGGCTACTACAATGAGCAGTTCTTC.